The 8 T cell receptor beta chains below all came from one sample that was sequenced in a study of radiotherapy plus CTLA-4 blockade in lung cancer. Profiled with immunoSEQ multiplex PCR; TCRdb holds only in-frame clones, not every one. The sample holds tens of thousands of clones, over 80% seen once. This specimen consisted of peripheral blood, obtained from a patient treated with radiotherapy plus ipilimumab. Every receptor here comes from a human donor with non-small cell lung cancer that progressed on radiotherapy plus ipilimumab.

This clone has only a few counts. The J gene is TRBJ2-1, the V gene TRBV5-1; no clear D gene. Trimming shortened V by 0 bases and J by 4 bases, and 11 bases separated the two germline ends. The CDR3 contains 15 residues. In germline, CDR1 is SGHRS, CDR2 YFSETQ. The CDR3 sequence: CASSLGLGGYNEQFF. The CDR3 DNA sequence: TGCGCCAGCAGCTTGGGTCTGGGTGGGTACAATGAGCAGTTCTTC.

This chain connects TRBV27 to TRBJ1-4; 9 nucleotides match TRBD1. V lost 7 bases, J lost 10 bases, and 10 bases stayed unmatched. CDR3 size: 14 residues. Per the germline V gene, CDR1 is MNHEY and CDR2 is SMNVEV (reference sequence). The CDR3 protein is CASTPDRGVGKLFF. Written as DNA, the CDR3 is TGTGCCAGCACCCCGGACAGGGGAGTCGGAAAACTGTTTTTT.

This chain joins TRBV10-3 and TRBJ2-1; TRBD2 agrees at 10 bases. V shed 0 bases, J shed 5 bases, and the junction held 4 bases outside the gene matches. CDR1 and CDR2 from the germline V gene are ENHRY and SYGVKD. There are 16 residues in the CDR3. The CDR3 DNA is TGTGCCATCAGTGAGTCGAGCGGGAGGGCCCACAATGAGCAGTTCTTC. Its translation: CAISESSGRAHNEQFF.

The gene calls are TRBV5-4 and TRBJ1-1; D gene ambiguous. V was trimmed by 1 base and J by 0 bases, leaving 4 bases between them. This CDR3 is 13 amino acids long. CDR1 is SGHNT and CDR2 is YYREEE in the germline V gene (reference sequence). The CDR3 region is CASSLRLNTEAFF. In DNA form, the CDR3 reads TGTGCCAGCAGCTTGCGTTTGAACACTGAAGCTTTCTTT. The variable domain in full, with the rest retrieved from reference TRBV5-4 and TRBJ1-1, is ETGVTQSPTHLIKTRGQQVTLRCSSQSGHNTVSWYQQALGQGPQFIFQYYREEENGRGNFPPRFSGLQFPNYSSELNVNALELDDSALYLCASSLRLNTEAFFGQGTRLTVV.

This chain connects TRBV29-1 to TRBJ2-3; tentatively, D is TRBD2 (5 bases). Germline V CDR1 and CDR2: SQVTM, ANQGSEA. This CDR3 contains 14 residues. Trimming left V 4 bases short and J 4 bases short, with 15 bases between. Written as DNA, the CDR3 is TGCAGCGTTGGTCGGGGATCCCCCGCAGATACGCAGTATTTT. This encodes CSVGRGSPADTQYF.

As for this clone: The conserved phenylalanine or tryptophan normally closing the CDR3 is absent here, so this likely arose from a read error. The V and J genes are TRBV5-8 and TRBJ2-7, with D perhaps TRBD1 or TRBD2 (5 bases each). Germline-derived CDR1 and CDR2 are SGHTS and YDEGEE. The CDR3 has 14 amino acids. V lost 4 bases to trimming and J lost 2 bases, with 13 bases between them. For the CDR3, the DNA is TGTGCCAGCAGCCCGGACCCGGGGCCCTACGAGCAGTACCTC. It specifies CASSPDPGPYEQYL.

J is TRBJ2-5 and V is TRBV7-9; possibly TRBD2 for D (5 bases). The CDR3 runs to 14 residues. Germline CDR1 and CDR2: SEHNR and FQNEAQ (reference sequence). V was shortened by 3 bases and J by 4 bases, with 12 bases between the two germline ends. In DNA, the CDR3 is TGTGCCAGCAGCTTCGGGGATTACCGAGAGACCCAGTACTTC. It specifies CASSFGDYRETQYF.

The CDR3 protein is CASSFSMGIDNEQFF. The CDR3 region has the DNA TGTGCCAGCAGTTTTTCAATGGGGATAGACAATGAGCAGTTCTTC. The chain combines TRBV28 with TRBJ2-1; D is ambiguous. The CDR3 totals 15 residues. V lost 3 bases and J lost 5, with 14 bases in between. Germline V lookup: CDR1 MDHEN, CDR2 SYDVKM.